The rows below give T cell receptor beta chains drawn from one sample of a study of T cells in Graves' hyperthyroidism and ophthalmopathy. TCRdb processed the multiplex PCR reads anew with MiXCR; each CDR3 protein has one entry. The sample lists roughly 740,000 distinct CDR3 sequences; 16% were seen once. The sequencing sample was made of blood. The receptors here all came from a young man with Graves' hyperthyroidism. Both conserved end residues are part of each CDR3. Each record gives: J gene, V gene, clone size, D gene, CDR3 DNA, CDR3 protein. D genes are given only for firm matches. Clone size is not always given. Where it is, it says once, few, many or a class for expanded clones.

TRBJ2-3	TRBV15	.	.	TGTGCCACCAGCAGAGACAGACACGCGTATACGCAGTATTTT	CATSRDRHAYTQYF
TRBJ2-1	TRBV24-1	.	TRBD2	TGTGCCACCAGTGCCCCGGGACTAGCGGGAGGGGGAGAGCAGTTCTTC	CATSAPGLAGGGEQFF
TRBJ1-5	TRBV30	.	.	TGTGCCTGGAGGGGAAGTAGCAATCAGCCCCAGCATTTT	CAWRGSSNQPQHF
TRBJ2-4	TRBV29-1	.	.	TGCAGCGTGAGGGCCCGGGGGAACATTCAGTACTTC	CSVRARGNIQYF
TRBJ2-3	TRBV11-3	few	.	TGTGCCAGCAGCTCCGGCACCCAGGGAACAGATACGCAGTATTTT	CASSSGTQGTDTQYF
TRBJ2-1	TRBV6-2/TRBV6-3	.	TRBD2	TGTGCCAGCAGTTATCTGGGACTAGGGACTGAGCAGTTCTTC	CASSYLGLGTEQFF
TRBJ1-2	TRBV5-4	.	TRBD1	TGTGCCAGCAGACAAAAGACAGGGAACTATGGCTACACCTTC	CASRQKTGNYGYTF
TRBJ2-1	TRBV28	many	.	TGTGCCAGCAGTTTGCCGGGAGAGGGGTCCTACAATGAGCAGTTCTTC	CASSLPGEGSYNEQFF
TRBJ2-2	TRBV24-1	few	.	TGTGCCACCAGTGAGTCGACGAACACCGGGGAGCTGTTTTTT	CATSESTNTGELFF
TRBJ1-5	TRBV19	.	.	TGTGCCAGTAGTATAGGCAGGGAAGGGCAGCCCCAGCATTTT	CASSIGREGQPQHF
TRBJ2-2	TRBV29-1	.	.	TGCAGCGTCAAGGAGAGGGCGAACACCGGGGAGCTGTTTTTT	CSVKERANTGELFF
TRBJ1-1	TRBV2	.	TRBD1	TGTGCCAGCAGCGGACAGGGGATGACTGAAGCTTTCTTT	CASSGQGMTEAFF